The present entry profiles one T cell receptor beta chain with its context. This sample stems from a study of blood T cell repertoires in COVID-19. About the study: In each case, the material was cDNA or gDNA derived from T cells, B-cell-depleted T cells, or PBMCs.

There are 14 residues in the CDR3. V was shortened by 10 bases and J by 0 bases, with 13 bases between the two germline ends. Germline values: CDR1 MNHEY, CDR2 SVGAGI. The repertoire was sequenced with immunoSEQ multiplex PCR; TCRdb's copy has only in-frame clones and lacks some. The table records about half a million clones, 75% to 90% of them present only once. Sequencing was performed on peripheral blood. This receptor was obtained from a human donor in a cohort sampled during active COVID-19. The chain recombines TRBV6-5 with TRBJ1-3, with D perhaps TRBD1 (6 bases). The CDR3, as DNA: TGTGCCACCAAGCAAGGGGGCTCTGGAAACACCATATATTTT. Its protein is CATKQGGSGNTIYF.